This is a list of T cell receptor beta chains from one sample in a study of early T cells in non-severe SARS-CoV-2 infection. From the 5' RACE reads, TCRdb called clonotypes with MiXCR, one entry per CDR3 protein. The profile shows more than 60,000 distinct CDR3 sequences, approximately 13% of them singletons. The specimen sequenced was whole blood. These receptors all stem from an adult who was a healthcare worker with PCR-confirmed SARS-CoV-2 infection or an uninfected control (not recorded which). The CDR3 runs from the conserved cysteine through the conserved F or W. Each record gives: clone size, D gene, CDR3 length, J gene, V gene, CDR3 protein, CDR3 DNA. A D gene is named only where the DNA matches it firmly. Only some rows state a clone size, as once, few, many or a class for expanded clones.

abundance: -; d_gene: TRBD2; len: 15; j_gene: TRBJ2-3; v_gene: TRBV4-2; CDR3aa: CASSSRTSGSYTQYF; CDR3nt: TGTGCCAGCAGCAGCCGGACTAGCGGCTCCTATACGCAGTATTTT
abundance: -; d_gene: TRBD1; len: 16; j_gene: TRBJ1-1; v_gene: TRBV7-3; CDR3aa: CASSTYDRTGNTEAFF; CDR3nt: TGTGCCAGCAGCACCTACGACCGGACAGGGAACACTGAAGCTTTCTTT
abundance: few; d_gene: TRBD1; len: 15; j_gene: TRBJ1-1; v_gene: TRBV2; CDR3aa: CASSDFQTGPTEAFF; CDR3nt: TGTGCCAGCAGTGATTTTCAGACAGGGCCAACTGAAGCTTTCTTT
abundance: few; d_gene: -; len: 13; j_gene: TRBJ1-1; v_gene: TRBV6-5; CDR3aa: CASRQGSVTEAFF; CDR3nt: TGTGCCAGCAGACAGGGATCGGTAACTGAAGCTTTCTTT
abundance: few; d_gene: TRBD1; len: 13; j_gene: TRBJ1-2; v_gene: TRBV5-4; CDR3aa: CASSVDRGNGYTF; CDR3nt: TGTGCCAGCAGCGTAGACAGGGGAAATGGCTACACCTTC
abundance: -; d_gene: -; len: 15; j_gene: TRBJ2-1; v_gene: TRBV24-1; CDR3aa: CATSDPRAGDNEQFF; CDR3nt: TGTGCCACCAGTGATCCACGAGCAGGGGACAATGAGCAGTTCTTC
abundance: many; d_gene: -; len: 14; j_gene: TRBJ2-5; v_gene: TRBV20-1; CDR3aa: CSASARAVQETQYF; CDR3nt: TGCAGTGCTAGTGCCAGGGCGGTCCAAGAGACCCAGTACTTC
abundance: few; d_gene: TRBD1; len: 14; j_gene: TRBJ1-1; v_gene: TRBV3-1; CDR3aa: CASSQGQGDTEAFF; CDR3nt: TGTGCCAGCAGCCAAGGACAGGGGGACACTGAAGCTTTCTTT
abundance: many; d_gene: -; len: 15; j_gene: TRBJ1-1; v_gene: TRBV7-9; CDR3aa: CASSLVSGARTEAFF; CDR3nt: TGTGCCAGCAGCTTAGTCTCAGGGGCCAGGACTGAAGCTTTCTTT
abundance: -; d_gene: -; len: 17; j_gene: TRBJ1-3; v_gene: TRBV6-4; CDR3aa: CASSDSEGTYSGNTIYF; CDR3nt: TGTGCCAGCAGTGACTCGGAGGGGACCTACTCTGGAAACACCATATATTTT
abundance: many; d_gene: TRBD1; len: 15; j_gene: TRBJ2-1; v_gene: TRBV7-3; CDR3aa: CASSPQGDSFNEQFF; CDR3nt: TGTGCCAGCAGCCCCCAAGGGGACAGCTTCAATGAGCAGTTCTTC
abundance: -; d_gene: -; len: 14; j_gene: TRBJ2-1; v_gene: TRBV28; CDR3aa: CASKLDSSYNEQFF; CDR3nt: TGTGCCAGCAAACTGGACAGCTCCTACAATGAGCAGTTCTTC
abundance: few; d_gene: -; len: 14; j_gene: TRBJ2-5; v_gene: TRBV12-3/TRBV12-4; CDR3aa: CASSSKGVRETQYF; CDR3nt: TGTGCCAGCAGTTCAAAGGGTGTGAGAGAGACCCAGTACTTC
abundance: -; d_gene: TRBD1; len: 14; j_gene: TRBJ1-4; v_gene: TRBV20-1; CDR3aa: CSASNGTANEKLFF; CDR3nt: TGCAGTGCTAGTAACGGGACAGCTAATGAAAAACTGTTTTTT
abundance: -; d_gene: -; len: 16; j_gene: TRBJ2-3; v_gene: TRBV7-9; CDR3aa: CASSPTANRGTDTQYF; CDR3nt: TGTGCCAGCAGCCCAACGGCCAATAGGGGCACAGATACGCAGTATTTT
abundance: -; d_gene: -; len: 16; j_gene: TRBJ2-7; v_gene: TRBV12-3/TRBV12-4; CDR3aa: CASSLAGAGKTYEQYF; CDR3nt: TGTGCCAGCAGTTTGGCCGGAGCAGGGAAGACCTACGAGCAGTACTTC
abundance: many; d_gene: TRBD1; len: 15; j_gene: TRBJ2-7; v_gene: TRBV7-2; CDR3aa: CASTKETGVPYEQYF; CDR3nt: TGTGCCAGCACCAAAGAGACAGGGGTGCCCTACGAGCAGTACTTC
abundance: few; d_gene: -; len: 16; j_gene: TRBJ2-3; v_gene: TRBV5-1; CDR3aa: CASSLVRGTGTDTQYF; CDR3nt: TGCGCCAGCAGCTTGGTAAGGGGGACCGGCACAGATACGCAGTATTTT
abundance: -; d_gene: -; len: 15; j_gene: TRBJ1-4; v_gene: TRBV5-1; CDR3aa: CASSVGGATNEKLFF; CDR3nt: TGCGCCAGCAGTGTGGGGGGTGCAACTAATGAAAAACTGTTTTTT
abundance: -; d_gene: -; len: 13; j_gene: TRBJ2-2; v_gene: TRBV7-2; CDR3aa: CASSPRWTGELFF; CDR3nt: TGTGCCAGCAGCCCGAGATGGACCGGGGAGCTGTTTTTT
abundance: few; d_gene: TRBD1; len: 14; j_gene: TRBJ1-5; v_gene: TRBV6-2/TRBV6-3; CDR3aa: CASSHGQGNQPQHF; CDR3nt: TGTGCCAGCAGTCATGGACAGGGCAATCAGCCCCAGCATTTT
abundance: -; d_gene: TRBD1; len: 14; j_gene: TRBJ2-1; v_gene: TRBV7-9; CDR3aa: CASRMGQGAVEQFF; CDR3nt: TGTGCCAGCAGAATGGGACAGGGGGCCGTTGAGCAGTTCTTC
abundance: few; d_gene: -; len: 14; j_gene: TRBJ2-7; v_gene: TRBV20-1; CDR3aa: CSARRSGAWVEQYF; CDR3nt: TGCAGTGCTAGACGTTCCGGGGCGTGGGTCGAGCAGTACTTC
abundance: many; d_gene: -; len: 13; j_gene: TRBJ1-4; v_gene: TRBV30; CDR3aa: CAWMLTGYEKLFF; CDR3nt: TGTGCCTGGATGTTGACAGGATATGAAAAACTGTTTTTT
abundance: -; d_gene: TRBD1; len: 15; j_gene: TRBJ1-2; v_gene: TRBV7-2; CDR3aa: CASSLEPAGGGGYTF; CDR3nt: TGTGCCAGCAGCTTAGAACCGGCAGGGGGCGGTGGCTACACCTTC
abundance: -; d_gene: TRBD1; len: 16; j_gene: TRBJ1-2; v_gene: TRBV29-1; CDR3aa: CSGWLVGTGDNYGYTF; CDR3nt: TGCAGCGGGTGGTTGGTGGGGACAGGGGATAACTATGGCTACACCTTC
abundance: few; d_gene: -; len: 16; j_gene: TRBJ2-5; v_gene: TRBV14; CDR3aa: CASSQLGSWYQETQYF; CDR3nt: TGTGCCAGCAGCCAATTGGGCTCATGGTACCAAGAGACCCAGTACTTC
abundance: few; d_gene: -; len: 12; j_gene: TRBJ2-7; v_gene: TRBV29-1; CDR3aa: CSVGQDSYEQYF; CDR3nt: TGCAGCGTTGGCCAGGACTCCTACGAGCAGTACTTC
abundance: few; d_gene: -; len: 15; j_gene: TRBJ1-5; v_gene: TRBV6-6; CDR3aa: CASSTTGRENQPQHF; CDR3nt: TGTGCCAGCAGTACCACAGGGAGGGAGAATCAGCCCCAGCATTTT
abundance: few; d_gene: -; len: 16; j_gene: TRBJ2-3; v_gene: TRBV11-2; CDR3aa: CASSTGRRARTDTQYF; CDR3nt: TGTGCCAGCAGTACTGGGCGGAGGGCCCGCACAGATACGCAGTATTTT
abundance: few; d_gene: TRBD1; len: 12; j_gene: TRBJ2-7; v_gene: TRBV20-1; CDR3aa: CSAIRDSYEQYF; CDR3nt: TGCAGTGCAATCCGGGACAGCTACGAGCAGTACTTC
abundance: many; d_gene: -; len: 14; j_gene: TRBJ2-7; v_gene: TRBV7-3; CDR3aa: CASSLDGGTYEQYF; CDR3nt: TGTGCCAGCAGCTTAGATGGCGGCACCTACGAGCAGTACTTC
abundance: -; d_gene: TRBD1; len: 13; j_gene: TRBJ1-1; v_gene: TRBV25-1; CDR3aa: CASQGTENTEAFF; CDR3nt: TGTGCCAGCCAAGGGACAGAAAACACTGAAGCTTTCTTT
abundance: -; d_gene: -; len: 13; j_gene: TRBJ2-6; v_gene: TRBV25-1; CDR3aa: CASRHTGANVLTF; CDR3nt: TGTGCCAGCCGGCACACTGGGGCCAACGTCCTGACTTTC
abundance: many; d_gene: TRBD1; len: 14; j_gene: TRBJ1-5; v_gene: TRBV5-1; CDR3aa: CASSAGTGGQPQHF; CDR3nt: TGCGCCAGCAGCGCCGGGACAGGAGGTCAGCCCCAGCATTTT
abundance: few; d_gene: -; len: 16; j_gene: TRBJ1-1; v_gene: TRBV4-2; CDR3aa: CASSRLAGAIMSEAFF; CDR3nt: TGTGCCAGCAGCCGCTTGGCAGGGGCCATAATGTCTGAAGCTTTCTTT
abundance: -; d_gene: TRBD1; len: 13; j_gene: TRBJ2-2; v_gene: TRBV15; CDR3aa: CATSRTGYGELFF; CDR3nt: TGTGCCACCAGCAGGACAGGGTACGGGGAGCTGTTTTTT
abundance: few; d_gene: TRBD1; len: 11; j_gene: TRBJ2-7; v_gene: TRBV7-9; CDR3aa: CASSLGTDQYF; CDR3nt: TGTGCCAGCAGCTTGGGGACAGACCAGTACTTC
abundance: many; d_gene: TRBD2; len: 16; j_gene: TRBJ2-3; v_gene: TRBV2; CDR3aa: CASSEWSGGRSDTQYF; CDR3nt: TGTGCCAGCAGTGAATGGAGCGGGGGGAGGTCAGATACGCAGTATTTT
abundance: -; d_gene: TRBD1; len: 15; j_gene: TRBJ1-2; v_gene: TRBV5-1; CDR3aa: CASSLQGKNRYGYTF; CDR3nt: TGCGCCAGCAGCTTACAGGGGAAGAATCGCTATGGCTACACCTTC
abundance: many; d_gene: TRBD2; len: 16; j_gene: TRBJ2-1; v_gene: TRBV20-1; CDR3aa: CSARVTSSSSYNEQFF; CDR3nt: TGCAGTGCTAGGGTGACTAGCAGCAGCTCCTACAATGAGCAGTTCTTC
abundance: few; d_gene: -; len: 16; j_gene: TRBJ2-5; v_gene: TRBV7-9; CDR3aa: CASSLSPTGTKETQYF; CDR3nt: TGTGCCAGCAGCTTATCCCCGACCGGGACCAAAGAGACCCAGTACTTC
abundance: -; d_gene: TRBD1; len: 17; j_gene: TRBJ2-3; v_gene: TRBV5-1; CDR3aa: CASSLQLTQGFADTQYF; CDR3nt: TGCGCCAGCAGCTTACAACTAACACAGGGGTTCGCAGATACGCAGTATTTT
abundance: -; d_gene: TRBD2; len: 16; j_gene: TRBJ2-1; v_gene: TRBV5-4; CDR3aa: CASSLLAGVSYNEQFF; CDR3nt: TGTGCCAGCAGCCTACTAGCGGGAGTCTCCTACAATGAGCAGTTCTTC
abundance: -; d_gene: TRBD1; len: 17; j_gene: TRBJ2-1; v_gene: TRBV15; CDR3aa: CATSGTGATFHYNEQFF; CDR3nt: TGTGCCACCAGCGGTACAGGGGCCACCTTTCATTACAATGAGCAGTTCTTC
abundance: -; d_gene: -; len: 17; j_gene: TRBJ2-2; v_gene: TRBV6-5; CDR3aa: CASSYPRGTPNTGELFF; CDR3nt: TGTGCCAGCAGTTACCCCAGAGGAACCCCGAACACCGGGGAGCTGTTTTTT
abundance: many; d_gene: -; len: 14; j_gene: TRBJ2-5; v_gene: TRBV7-9; CDR3aa: CASSLDRGWETQYF; CDR3nt: TGTGCCAGCAGCCTCGACCGAGGTTGGGAGACCCAGTACTTC
abundance: -; d_gene: -; len: 13; j_gene: TRBJ1-2; v_gene: TRBV7-9; CDR3aa: CASSYDSNYGYTF; CDR3nt: TGTGCCAGCAGCTATGACAGCAACTATGGCTACACCTTC
abundance: -; d_gene: -; len: 15; j_gene: TRBJ1-1; v_gene: TRBV29-1; CDR3aa: CSVWRSGRENTEAFF; CDR3nt: TGCAGCGTTTGGCGGTCGGGGCGAGAGAACACTGAAGCTTTCTTT